These 3 T cell receptor beta chains were sequenced from one sample in a study of cytomegalovirus exposure and HLA in healthy donors. In the PCR, 60 Vbeta and 13 Jbeta primers were used. Assay: immunoSEQ multiplex PCR; the TCRdb copy retains only in-frame clones and omits some. The specimen's table records tens of thousands of clones. Source material: PBMCs. Receptors were obtained from a middle-aged woman in good health and CMV-seronegative.

The chain couples TRBV18 to TRBJ1-2, with D hard to call. V gave up 2 bases and J gave up 4 bases, with 8 bases separating them. Germline V gene data show CDR1 as KGHSH and CDR2 as LQKENI. This CDR3 has 13 residues. The DNA for the CDR3 is TGTGCCAGCTCACCATCAGCGAGCTATGGCTACACCTTC. This translates into CASSPSASYGYTF.

This chain joins TRBV6-1 and TRBJ1-2; TRBD1 matches at 9 bases. The V segment lost 0 bases and the J segment 8 bases; nucleotides outside the gene matches: 7. Germline V gives CDR1 MNHNS, CDR2 SASEGT. The CDR3 has 15 residues. CDR3 DNA: TGTGCCAGCAGTGAAGCCCGGACAGGGGTCGGCGGCTACACCTTC. This gives the protein CASSEARTGVGGYTF.

Comments on this clone: The junction does not match germline at one end; this may be a read error. The V gene is TRBV2, the J gene TRBJ2-7, with 7 bases that match TRBD1. The CDR3 totals 14 residues. The germline V gene encodes CDR1 SNHLY and CDR2 FYNNEI. The CDR3: CASREAGTAYEQYF. The CDR3 DNA is TGTGCCAGCAGAGAAGCTGGGACAGCCTACGAGCAGTACTTC.